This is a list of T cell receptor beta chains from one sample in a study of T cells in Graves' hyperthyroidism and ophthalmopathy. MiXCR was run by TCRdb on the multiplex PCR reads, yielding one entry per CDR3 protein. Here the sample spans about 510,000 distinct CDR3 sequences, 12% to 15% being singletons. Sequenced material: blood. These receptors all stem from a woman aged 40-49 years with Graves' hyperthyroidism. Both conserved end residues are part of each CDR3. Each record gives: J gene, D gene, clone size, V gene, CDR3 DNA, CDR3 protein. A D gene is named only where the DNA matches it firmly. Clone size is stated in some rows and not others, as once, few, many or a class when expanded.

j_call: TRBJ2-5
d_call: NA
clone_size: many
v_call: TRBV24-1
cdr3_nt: TGTGCCACCAGTGATCCGGGACACGGCCAAGAGACCCAGTACTTC
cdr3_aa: CATSDPGHGQETQYF

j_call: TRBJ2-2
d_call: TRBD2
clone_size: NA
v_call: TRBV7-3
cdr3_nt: TGTGCCAGCAGCTCTAGCGGACCCACCGGGGAGCTGTTTTTT
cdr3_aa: CASSSSGPTGELFF

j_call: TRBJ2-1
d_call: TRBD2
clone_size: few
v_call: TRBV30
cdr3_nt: TGTGCCTGGAGTGTACGATCGGGAGGGCCGGGTGAGCAGTTCTTC
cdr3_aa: CAWSVRSGGPGEQFF

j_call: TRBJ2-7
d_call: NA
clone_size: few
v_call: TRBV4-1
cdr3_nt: TGCGCCAGCAGCCTAGAACCGGGACACAATACGTACGAGCAGTACTTC
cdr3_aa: CASSLEPGHNTYEQYF

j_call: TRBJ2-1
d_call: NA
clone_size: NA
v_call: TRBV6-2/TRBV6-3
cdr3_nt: TGTGCCAGCACAGGGGCCGGGGGGAATGAGCAGTTCTTC
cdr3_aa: CASTGAGGNEQFF

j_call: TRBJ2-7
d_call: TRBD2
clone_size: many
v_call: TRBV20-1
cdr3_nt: TGCAGTGCTGACCCTCGGGGGGGGACACCCACCTACGAGCAGTACTTC
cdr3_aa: CSADPRGGTPTYEQYF

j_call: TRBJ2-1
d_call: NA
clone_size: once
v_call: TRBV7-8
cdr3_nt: TGTGCCAGCAGTGGCGGCATTAGCAATGAGCAGTTCTTC
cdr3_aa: CASSGGISNEQFF

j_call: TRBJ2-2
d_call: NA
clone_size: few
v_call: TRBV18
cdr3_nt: TGTGCCAGCTCACCACTTGAGGGCGTAGGCGGGGAGCTGTTTTTT
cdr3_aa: CASSPLEGVGGELFF

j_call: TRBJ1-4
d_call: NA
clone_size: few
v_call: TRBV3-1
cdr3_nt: TGTGCCAGCAGCCCATACCTGTCCACTAATGAAAAACTGTTTTTT
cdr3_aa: CASSPYLSTNEKLFF

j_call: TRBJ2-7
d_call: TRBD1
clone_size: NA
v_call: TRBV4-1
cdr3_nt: TGCGCCAGCAGCCAAGCGACAGGGGCAGGCTACGGGCAGTACTTC
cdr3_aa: CASSQATGAGYGQYF

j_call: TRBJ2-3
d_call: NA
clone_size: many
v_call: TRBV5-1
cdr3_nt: TGCGCCAGCGTGTCGGGGGCAACGCCAGATACGCAGTATTTT
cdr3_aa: CASVSGATPDTQYF

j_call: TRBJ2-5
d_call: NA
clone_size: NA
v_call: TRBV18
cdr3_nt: TGTGCCAGCTCACCGCAGTTTAGCGGCCAAGAGACCCAGTACTTC
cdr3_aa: CASSPQFSGQETQYF

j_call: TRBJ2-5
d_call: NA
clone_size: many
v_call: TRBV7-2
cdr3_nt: TGTGCCAGCAGCTTAGATGGCCCACAAGAGACCCAGTACTTC
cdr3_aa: CASSLDGPQETQYF

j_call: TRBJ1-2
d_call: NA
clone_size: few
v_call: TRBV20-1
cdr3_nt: TGCAGTGCTAGTTCATTGCAGGGAAAGGATGGCTACACCTTC
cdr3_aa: CSASSLQGKDGYTF

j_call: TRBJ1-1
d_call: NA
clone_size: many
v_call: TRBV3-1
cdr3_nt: TGTGCCAGCAGACGGGACGTGGGCACTGAAGCTTTCTTT
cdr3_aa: CASRRDVGTEAFF

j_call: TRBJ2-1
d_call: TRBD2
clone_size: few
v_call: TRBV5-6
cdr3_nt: TGTGCCAGCAGCTTGGCCGGGGCTAGCGGGAACAATGAGCAGTTCTTC
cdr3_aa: CASSLAGASGNNEQFF

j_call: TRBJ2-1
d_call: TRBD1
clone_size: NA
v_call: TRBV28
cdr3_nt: TGTGCCAGCAGTTCTGTGACAGGGGTCCCCTACAATGAGCAGTTCTTC
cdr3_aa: CASSSVTGVPYNEQFF

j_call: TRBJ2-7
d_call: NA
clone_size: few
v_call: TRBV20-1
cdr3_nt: TGCAGTGCTAGAGAAGGGTACTACCGGGGAGAGCAGTACTTC
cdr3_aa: CSAREGYYRGEQYF

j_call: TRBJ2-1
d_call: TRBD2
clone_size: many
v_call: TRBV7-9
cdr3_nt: TGTGCCAGCAGCCCAACGCCGGTGACTAGCGGGCCATATTCCTACAATGAGCAGTTCTTC
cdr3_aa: CASSPTPVTSGPYSYNEQFF

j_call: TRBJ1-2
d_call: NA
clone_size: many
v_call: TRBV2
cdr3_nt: TGTGCCAGCAGTGAATCTCTTGGCTACACCTTC
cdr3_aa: CASSESLGYTF

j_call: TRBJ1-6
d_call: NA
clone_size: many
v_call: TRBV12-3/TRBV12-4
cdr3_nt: TGTGCCAGCAGCGGAGGGAGTTCTTCACCCCTCCACTTT
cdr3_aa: CASSGGSSSPLHF

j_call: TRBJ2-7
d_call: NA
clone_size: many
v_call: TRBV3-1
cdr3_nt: TGTGCCAGCAGCCCACCCGGAGGACAGAACTACGAGCAGTACTTC
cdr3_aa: CASSPPGGQNYEQYF

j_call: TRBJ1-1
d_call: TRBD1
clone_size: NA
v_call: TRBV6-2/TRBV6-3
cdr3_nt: TGTGCCAGCAGTTACTCTGGACAGGGGGCTGTTGGAGCTTTCTTT
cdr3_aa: CASSYSGQGAVGAFF

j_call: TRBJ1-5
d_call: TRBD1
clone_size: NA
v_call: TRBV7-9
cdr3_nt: TGTGCCAGCAGCTCATCGGACAGGGTCGGTCAGCCCCAGCATTTT
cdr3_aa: CASSSSDRVGQPQHF

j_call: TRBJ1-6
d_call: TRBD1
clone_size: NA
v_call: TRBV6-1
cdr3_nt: TGTGCCAGCAGTAACCCAGGGGGCGCAGCCCTCCACTTT
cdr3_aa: CASSNPGGAALHF

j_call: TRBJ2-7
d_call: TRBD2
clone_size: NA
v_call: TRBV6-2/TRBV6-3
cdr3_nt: TGTGCCAGCAGTAGGACTAGCGGGCTCTCCTACGAGCAGTACTTC
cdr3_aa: CASSRTSGLSYEQYF

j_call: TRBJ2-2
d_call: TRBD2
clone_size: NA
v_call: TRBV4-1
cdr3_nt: TGCGCCAGCAGCCAATCCGGGACTAGCGGGATCGGCGGGGAGCTGTTTTTT
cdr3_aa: CASSQSGTSGIGGELFF

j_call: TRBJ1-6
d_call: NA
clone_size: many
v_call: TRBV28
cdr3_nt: TGTGCCAGCAGGCGTCAGAATTCACCCCTCCACTTT
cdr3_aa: CASRRQNSPLHF

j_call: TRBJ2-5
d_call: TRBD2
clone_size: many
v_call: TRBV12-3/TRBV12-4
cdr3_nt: TGTGCCAGCAGACCAGGACTAGCGCGAGAGACCCAGTACTTC
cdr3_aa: CASRPGLARETQYF

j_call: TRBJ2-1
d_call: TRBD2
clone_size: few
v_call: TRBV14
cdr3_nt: TGTGCCAGTTCTTCTAGCGGGAGCAAAAATGAGCAGTTCTTC
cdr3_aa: CASSSSGSKNEQFF

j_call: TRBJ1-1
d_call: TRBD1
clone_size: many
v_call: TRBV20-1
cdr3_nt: TGCAGTGCTCCTCAAAAGGGGGCGTGGGAGAACACTGAAGCTTTCTTT
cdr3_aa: CSAPQKGAWENTEAFF

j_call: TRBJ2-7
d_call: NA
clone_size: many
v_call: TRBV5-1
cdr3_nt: TGCGCCAGCAGCTTGGCAGGGATCTACGAGCAGTACTTC
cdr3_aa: CASSLAGIYEQYF

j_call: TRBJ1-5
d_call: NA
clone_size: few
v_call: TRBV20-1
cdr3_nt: TGCAGTGCTAGAGATCAGCCTAGCAATCAGCCCCAGCATTTT
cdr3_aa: CSARDQPSNQPQHF

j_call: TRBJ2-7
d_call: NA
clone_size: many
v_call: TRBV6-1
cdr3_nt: TGTGCCACCCCCCGGGACGGGAAAACCTACGAGCAGTACTTC
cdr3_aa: CATPRDGKTYEQYF

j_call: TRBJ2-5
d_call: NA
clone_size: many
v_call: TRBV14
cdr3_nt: TGTGCCAGCAGCCGTAGGACAGAGGGAGAGACCCAGTACTTC
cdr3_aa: CASSRRTEGETQYF

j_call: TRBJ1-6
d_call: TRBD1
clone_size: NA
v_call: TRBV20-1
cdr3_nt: TGCAGTGCTCGGACAGGGGGCAAAGATAATTCACCCCTCCACTTT
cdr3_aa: CSARTGGKDNSPLHF

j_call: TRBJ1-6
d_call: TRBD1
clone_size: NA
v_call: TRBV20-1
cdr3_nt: TGCAGTGCTAGCAGACAGGGGGTTGATAATTCACCCCTCCACTTT
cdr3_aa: CSASRQGVDNSPLHF

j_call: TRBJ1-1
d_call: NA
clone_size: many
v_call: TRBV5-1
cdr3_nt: TGCGCCAGCAGCACGACCGAGGACACTGAAGCTTTCTTT
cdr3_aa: CASSTTEDTEAFF

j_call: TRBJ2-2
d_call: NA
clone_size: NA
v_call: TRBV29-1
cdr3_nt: TGCAGCGTTGATGGACAGAACGCCGGGGAGCTGTTTTTT
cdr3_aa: CSVDGQNAGELFF

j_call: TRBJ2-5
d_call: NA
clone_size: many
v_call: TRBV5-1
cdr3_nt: TGCGCCAGCAGCCCCCCTGGACTGGACCAAGAGACCCAGTACTTC
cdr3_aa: CASSPPGLDQETQYF

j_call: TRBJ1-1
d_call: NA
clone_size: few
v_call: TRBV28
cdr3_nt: TGTGCCTGCAGTACAGTCGACCTGAACACTGAAGCTTTCTTT
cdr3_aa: CACSTVDLNTEAFF

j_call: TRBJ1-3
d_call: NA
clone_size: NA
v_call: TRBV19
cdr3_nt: TGTGCCAGTAGTATAGTCAGGAAGACTGGAAACACCATATATTTT
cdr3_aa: CASSIVRKTGNTIYF

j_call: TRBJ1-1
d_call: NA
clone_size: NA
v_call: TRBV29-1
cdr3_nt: TGCAGCGTGGCGGACTGGGGGAACGCTGAAGCTTTCTTT
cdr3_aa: CSVADWGNAEAFF

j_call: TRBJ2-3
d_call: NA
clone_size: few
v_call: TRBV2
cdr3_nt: TGTGCCAGCAGTGAAGGGCCGGGCCACGGGGAGGATACGCAGTATTTT
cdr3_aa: CASSEGPGHGEDTQYF